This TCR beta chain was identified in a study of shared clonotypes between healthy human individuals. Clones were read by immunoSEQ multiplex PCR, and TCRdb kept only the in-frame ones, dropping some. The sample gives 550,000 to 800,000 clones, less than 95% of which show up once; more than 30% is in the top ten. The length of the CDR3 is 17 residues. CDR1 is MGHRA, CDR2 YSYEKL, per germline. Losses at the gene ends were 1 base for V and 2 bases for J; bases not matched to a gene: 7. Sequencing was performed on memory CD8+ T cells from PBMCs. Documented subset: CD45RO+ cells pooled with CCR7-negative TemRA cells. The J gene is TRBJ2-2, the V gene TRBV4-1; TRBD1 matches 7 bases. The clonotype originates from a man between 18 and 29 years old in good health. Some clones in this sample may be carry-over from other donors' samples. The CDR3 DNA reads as TGCGCCAGCAGCCAAGTTGGGACAGCGAGAAACACCGGGGAGCTGTTTTTT. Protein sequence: CASSQVGTARNTGELFF.